This T cell receptor beta chain comes out of a study of coeliac disease. Study-wide findings and caveats: The authors judged this method unsuitable for unbiased gliadin-specific T cell detection. Only 1 of 6 controls, but 9 of 18 coeliac samples, showed published gliadin-specific TRB sequences. Most TRB amino acid sequences occurred in only one sample.

With regard to this clone: The antigen is unknown.

Germline CDR1 reads GTSNPN; CDR2 reads SVGIG (reference sequence). Trimming removed 1 base at V and 5 bases at J, with 10 bases between. This CDR3 has 13 residues. Produced via immunoSEQ multiplex PCR; TCRdb's table is partial and in-frame only. The sample lists more than 2,000 clones, 66% occurring once. Cells were frozen in aliquots of about 500,000, and one aliquot per fraction was sequenced. The chain links TRBV30 to TRBJ2-3; no definite D call. Sample: lamina propria lymphocytes from the gut. The receptor comes from a woman aged 70-85 years with celiac disease on a gluten-free diet. The CDR3 protein is CAWSGASQDTQYF. The CDR3 bases are TGTGCCTGGAGTGGGGCCAGTCAAGATACGCAGTATTTT.